Detailed here is one T cell receptor (beta chain). This sample was included in a study of blood T cells in healthy people across ages. Total RNA extracted from each sample amounted to at least 6 micrograms. The use of a sample-barcoded 5' primer and a J-beta primer mix characterized a second PCR of roughly 6 to 11 cycles. TCRdb itself ran the 5' RACE reads through MiXCR, one entry per CDR3 protein. In the table there are some 1.4 million distinct CDR3 sequences, 40% to 50% of which are singletons. Germline CDR1 is MNHNY and CDR2 is SVGAGI (reference sequence). The V gene lost 4 bases and the J gene lost 4 bases, with 9 bases spanning the gap. The CDR3 runs to 13 residues.

The sequence was collected from a woman between 18 and 29 years old in good health. The rearrangement joins TRBV6-6 to TRBJ2-3; D is perhaps TRBD2 (5 bases). Sequenced material: blood. The CDR3: CASSSLEADTQYF. The DNA for the CDR3 is TGTGCCAGCAGTTCACTAGAGGCAGATACGCAGTATTTT.